The 15 T cell receptor beta chains below were found in one sample sequenced in a study of T-cell memory formation after mild COVID-19. TCRdb fed the 5' RACE reads into MiXCR, producing one record per CDR3 protein. The sample has around 200,000 distinct CDR3 sequences; around a fifth are singletons. Material: PBMCs or a T cell subset sorted from them (not recorded which). The receptor set was obtained from an adult woman who had mild COVID-19 (a few samples of this study predate the infection). Cell type and time point are not known.

The chain recombines TRBV27 with TRBJ2-1; TRBD2 matches at 11 bases. The germline gives CDR1 MNHEY, CDR2 SMNVEV (reference sequence). This CDR3 is 14 amino acids long. The junction had 6 bases not matched to a gene; V was cut back by 5 bases and J by 9 bases. The CDR3 loop is CASSLSGRAGEQFF. The CDR3 nucleotides are TGTGCCAGCAGTCTTAGCGGGAGGGCCGGTGAGCAGTTCTTC.

The chain joins TRBV27 to TRBJ1-4, with D maybe TRBD1 (5 bases). CDR1 and CDR2 from the germline V gene are MNHEY and SMNVEV (reference sequence). V lost 7 bases and J lost 4, with 13 bases in between. This CDR3 comprises 14 residues. CDR3 sequence (DNA): TGTGCCAGCACCTCCGGGACGGGTAATGAAAAACTGTTTTTT. Its translation is CASTSGTGNEKLFF.

This chain joins TRBV6-2 or TRBV6-3 and TRBJ2-7; 9 bases fit TRBD2. Germline V gene lookup returns CDR1 MNHEY and CDR2 SVGEGT. J was trimmed by 3 bases and V by 0 bases; bases with no gene match: 6. The CDR3 spans 16 residues. The CDR3 DNA reads TGTGCCAGCAGTTACTCGGCTAGCGGGAAAAACTACGAGCAGTACTTC. Protein: CASSYSASGKNYEQYF.

V is TRBV4-1 and J is TRBJ1-5; 8 bases fit TRBD1. In germline, CDR1 is MGHRA, CDR2 YSYEKL. The CDR3 runs to 14 residues. Losses at the gene ends were 4 bases for V and 5 bases for J; bases not matched to a gene: 4. CDR3 coding DNA: TGCGCCAGCAGCCCCGGGACAGGAGATCAGCCCCAGCATTTT. Translation gives CASSPGTGDQPQHF.

The chain employs TRBV5-1 and TRBJ2-5; D unclear. This CDR3 contains 15 residues. Germline lookup yields CDR1 SGHRS and CDR2 YFSETQ. Trimming left V 2 bases short and J 1 base short, with 12 bases between. CDR3 loop: CASSFSGYPQETQYF. The CDR3 DNA sequence: TGCGCCAGCAGCTTCTCGGGTTACCCCCAAGAGACCCAGTACTTC.

Ten or more counts support this clonotype. J is TRBJ2-5 and V is TRBV7-9; possible D gene TRBD1, 6 bases. The CDR3 length is 13 residues. Germline-derived CDR1 and CDR2 are SEHNR and FQNEAQ (reference sequence). V was shortened by 6 bases and J by 6 bases, with 14 bases between the two germline ends. In DNA form, the CDR3 reads TGTGCCAGCAGGGTACAGGGCTTCCAGACCCAGTACTTC. Translated: CASRVQGFQTQYF. The variable domain in full, with the rest retrieved from reference TRBV7-9 and TRBJ2-5, is DTGVSQNPRHKITKRGQNVTFRCDPISEHNRLYWYRQTLGQGPEFLTYFQNEAQLEKSRLLSDRFSAERPKGSFSTLEIQRTEQGDSAMYLCASRVQGFQTQYFGPGTRLLVL.

This clonotype was seen a few times. The chain uses TRBV19 and TRBJ1-1; D uncertain. V was clipped by 3 bases and J by 4 bases, with 9 bases between them. The germline V gene encodes CDR1 LNHDA and CDR2 SQIVND (reference sequence). The CDR3 is 13 residues long. CDR3 region: CASSIAGVTEAFF. The CDR3 DNA is TGTGCCAGTAGTATCGCCGGGGTCACTGAAGCTTTCTTT.

This clonotype has at least ten counts. The rearrangement uses TRBV10-3 and TRBJ2-1; TRBD1 matches 8 bases. J was trimmed by 5 bases and V by 9 bases; bases with no gene match: 3. The CDR3 has 12 residues. The germline gives CDR1 ENHRY, CDR2 SYGVKD. CDR3 region: CAIGTGHNEQFF. In nucleotides, the CDR3 is TGTGCCATAGGGACAGGCCACAATGAGCAGTTCTTC.

The chain couples TRBV5-1 to TRBJ2-3; a weak D match, TRBD2 (6 bases). Germline V gene sequence: CDR1 SGHRS, CDR2 YFSETQ. The CDR3 runs 15 residues. Between the trimmed V and J ends, which lost 3 bases and 2 bases, there was a span of 13 bases. The CDR3 region has the DNA TGCGCCAGCAGCTCAAGGACTACCAACACAGATACGCAGTATTTT. It is translated as CASSSRTTNTDTQYF.

The chain carries TRBV9 and TRBJ2-7; 9 bases are shared with TRBD1. The CDR3 is 16 residues long. Trimming at V came to 0 bases and at J to 4 bases, leaving 8 bases not matched to a gene. Germline CDR1 and CDR2: SGDLS and YYNGEE. Written as DNA, the CDR3 is TGTGCCAGCAGCGTAGAAACTGGACAGGGGAGGTACGAGCAGTACTTC. Translating it yields CASSVETGQGRYEQYF.

This clonotype was seen repeatedly, ten times or more. The rearrangement joins TRBV20-1 to TRBJ1-5; D not certain. Trimming stripped 0 bases from V and 3 bases from J, with 15 bases between. Looked up from germline, CDR1 is DFQATT and CDR2 is SNEGSKA (reference sequence). CDR3 length: 16 amino acids. The CDR3 here is CSAREGSKGYNQPQHF. The DNA for the CDR3 is TGCAGTGCTAGAGAGGGTTCAAAGGGTTACAATCAGCCCCAGCATTTT.

This rearrangement joins TRBV21-1 to TRBJ2-3; the table names TRBD1, a call not compared with the DNA. TRBV21-1 is given as a pseudogene. The CDR3 runs to 16 residues. The CDR3 is CDSSKMGLRGADTQYF. The CDR3 DNA reads as TGTGACAGCAGCAAAATGGGCCTCAGGGGGGCAGATACGCAGTATTTT.

CDR3 in amino acids: CASSPARRTEAFF. The CDR3, as DNA: TGTGCCAGCAGCCCCGCCAGGAGAACTGAAGCTTTCTTT. The rearrangement links TRBV9 to TRBJ1-1; D gene ambiguous. Trimming took off 4 bases at V and 5 bases at J, with 12 bases between the two ends. The CDR3 extends over 13 amino acids. The germline V gene has CDR1 SGDLS and CDR2 YYNGEE.

This chain connects TRBV9 to TRBJ2-1; 10 nucleotides align to TRBD2. The V gene's germline CDR1 is SGDLS and CDR2 YYNGEE. The CDR3 has 18 amino acids. V shed 3 bases and J 3 bases; nucleotides not matched to a gene: 12. The CDR3 nucleotides are TGTGCCAGCAGCGCGGAGGTCCTAGCGGGGGCGGTCTACAATGAGCAGTTCTTC. Amino acids: CASSAEVLAGAVYNEQFF. Variable domain in full (rest from reference TRBV9 and TRBJ2-1): DSGVTQTPKHLITATGQRVTLRCSPRSGDLSVYWYQQSLDQGLQFLIQYYNGEERAKGNILERFSAQQFPDLHSELNLSSLELGDSALYFCASSAEVLAGAVYNEQFFGPGTRLTVL.

This clonotype has just a few counts. This sequence joins TRBV7-9 and TRBJ1-3; 8 nucleotides match TRBD1. The V segment lost 4 bases and the J segment 8 bases; nucleotides outside the gene matches: 10. The V gene's germline CDR1 is SEHNR and CDR2 FQNEAQ (reference sequence). This CDR3 comprises 15 residues. The CDR3 DNA sequence: TGTGCCAGCAGCTCCTCGACAGGGGAGGGATACACCATATATTTT. It specifies CASSSSTGEGYTIYF.